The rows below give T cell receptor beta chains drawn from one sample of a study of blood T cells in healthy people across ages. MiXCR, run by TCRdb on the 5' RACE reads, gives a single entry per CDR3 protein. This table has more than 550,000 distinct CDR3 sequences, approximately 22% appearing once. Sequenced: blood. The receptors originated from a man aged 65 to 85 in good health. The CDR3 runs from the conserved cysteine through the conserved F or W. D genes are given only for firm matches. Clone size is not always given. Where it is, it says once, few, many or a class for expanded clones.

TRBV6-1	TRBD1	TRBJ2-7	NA	CASIKVQGAGEQYF	TGTGCCAGCATCAAGGTCCAGGGGGCCGGCGAGCAGTACTTC
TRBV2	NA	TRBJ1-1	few	CASSSTDKGVHLAFF	TGTGCCAGCAGCTCAACCGACAAGGGGGTTCACTTAGCTTTCTTT
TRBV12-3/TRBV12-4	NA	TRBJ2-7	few	CDSSLRSYEQYF	TGTGACAGCAGTTTAAGGTCGTACGAGCAGTACTTC
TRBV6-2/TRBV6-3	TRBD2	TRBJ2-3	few	CASSYRTSGGTDTQYF	TGTGCCAGCAGTTACCGGACTAGCGGAGGCACAGATACGCAGTATTTT
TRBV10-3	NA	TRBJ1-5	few	CAISGGNEGPQHF	TGTGCCATCAGTGGGGGAAATGAGGGGCCCCAGCATTTT
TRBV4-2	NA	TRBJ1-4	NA	CASSPLGQSNEKLFF	TGTGCCAGCAGCCCCCTGGGGCAGAGTAATGAAAAACTGTTTTTT
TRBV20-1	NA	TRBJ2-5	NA	CSARDIRFGGVQETQYF	TGCAGTGCTAGAGATATACGGTTCGGCGGGGTCCAAGAGACCCAGTACTTC
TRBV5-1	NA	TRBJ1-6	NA	CASSLSTGGDSPLHF	TGCGCCAGCAGCTTGTCGACCGGGGGGGATTCACCCCTCCACTTT
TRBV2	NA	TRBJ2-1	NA	CASVANEQFF	TGTGCCAGCGTGGCCAATGAGCAGTTCTTC
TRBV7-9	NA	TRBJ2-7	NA	CASSLGDKGYEQYF	TGTGCCAGCAGCTTAGGAGACAAGGGCTACGAGCAGTACTTC
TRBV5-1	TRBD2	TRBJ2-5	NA	CASSLTTSGGPETQYF	TGCGCCAGCAGCTTGACGACTAGCGGGGGGCCGGAGACCCAGTACTTC
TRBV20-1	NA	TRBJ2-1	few	CSAPPKSHLAEQFF	TGCAGTGCTCCGCCGAAGTCCCATCTAGCGGAGCAGTTCTTC
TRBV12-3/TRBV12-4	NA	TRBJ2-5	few	CASSATSGAETQYF	TGTGCCAGCAGCGCCACCAGCGGTGCGGAGACCCAGTACTTC
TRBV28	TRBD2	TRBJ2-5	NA	CASSSPTSGRDLYQETQYF	TGTGCCAGCAGTTCGCCTACTAGCGGGAGGGACCTGTACCAAGAGACCCAGTACTTC
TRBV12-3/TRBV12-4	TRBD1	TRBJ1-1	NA	CASSPLTGGWSEAFF	TGTGCCAGCAGTCCGCTGACAGGGGGCTGGTCTGAAGCTTTCTTT
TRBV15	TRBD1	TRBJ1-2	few	CATSTFYSDRAVTYGYTF	TGTGCCACCAGCACCTTTTATTCGGACAGGGCCGTAACCTATGGCTACACCTTC
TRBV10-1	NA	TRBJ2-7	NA	CASSENSKYEQYF	TGCGCCAGCAGTGAGAACAGCAAGTACGAGCAGTACTTC
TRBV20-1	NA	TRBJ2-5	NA	CSARGAGLETQYF	TGCAGTGCCCGAGGGGCAGGGTTAGAGACCCAGTACTTC
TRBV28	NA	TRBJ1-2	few	CATNPPGKGYGYTF	TGTGCCACCAACCCTCCGGGAAAAGGCTATGGCTACACCTTC
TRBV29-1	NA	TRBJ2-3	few	CSVGPGLTQWDTQYF	TGCAGCGTTGGTCCGGGACTCACCCAGTGGGATACGCAGTATTTT
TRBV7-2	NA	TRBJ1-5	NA	CASKRDSHQPQHF	TGTGCCAGCAAGAGGGATTCCCATCAGCCCCAGCATTTT
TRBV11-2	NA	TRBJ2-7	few	CASSLEVGPFEQYF	TGTGCCAGCAGCTTAGAAGTGGGGCCTTTCGAGCAGTACTTC
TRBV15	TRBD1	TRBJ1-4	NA	CATSRSGTGNEKLFF	TGTGCCACCAGCAGATCCGGGACAGGGAATGAAAAACTGTTTTTT
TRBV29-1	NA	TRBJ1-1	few	CSVFGLTEAFF	TGCAGCGTTTTCGGCCTCACTGAAGCTTTCTTT
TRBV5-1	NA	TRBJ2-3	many	CASRAPGLVSTDTQYF	TGCGCCAGCAGAGCTCCAGGGCTTGTAAGCACAGATACGCAGTATTTT
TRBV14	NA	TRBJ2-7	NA	CASSQYRGVGEQYF	TGTGCCAGCAGCCAATATAGGGGTGTAGGCGAGCAGTACTTC
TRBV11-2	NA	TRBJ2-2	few	CASSLDGHANTGELFF	TGTGCCAGCAGCTTAGACGGACACGCGAACACCGGGGAGCTGTTTTTT
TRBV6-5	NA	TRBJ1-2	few	CASSYGQINYGYTF	TGTGCCAGCAGTTACGGGCAGATTAACTATGGCTACACCTTC
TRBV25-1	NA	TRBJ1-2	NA	CASSEWGANYGYTF	TGTGCCAGCAGTGAATGGGGGGCGAACTATGGCTACACCTTC
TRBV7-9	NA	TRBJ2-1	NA	CASSFVRISYNEQFF	TGTGCCAGCAGCTTCGTCCGAATCTCCTACAATGAGCAGTTCTTC
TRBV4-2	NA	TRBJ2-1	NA	CASSQELTSTNEQFF	TGTGCCAGCAGCCAAGAACTAACTAGTACCAATGAGCAGTTCTTC
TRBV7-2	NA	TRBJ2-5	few	CASSPHEGRRETQYF	TGTGCCAGCAGCCCCCACGAGGGCAGGCGGGAGACCCAGTACTTC
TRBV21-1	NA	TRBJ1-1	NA	CASIPGGAFF	TGTGCCAGCATCCCCGGAGGAGCTTTCTTT
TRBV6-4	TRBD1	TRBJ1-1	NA	CASSDSDRATEAFF	TGTGCCAGCAGTGACTCCGACAGGGCCACTGAAGCTTTCTTT
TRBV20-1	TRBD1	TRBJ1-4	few	CSASRPGGGEKLFF	TGCAGTGCTAGCCGTCCAGGGGGAGGTGAAAAACTGTTTTTT
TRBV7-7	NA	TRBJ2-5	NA	CVSSLRGQQETQYF	TGTGTCAGCAGCTTACGAGGACAACAAGAGACCCAGTACTTC
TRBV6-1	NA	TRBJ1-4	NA	CASSRTPEKLFF	TGTGCCAGCTCGAGGACACCAGAAAAACTGTTTTTT
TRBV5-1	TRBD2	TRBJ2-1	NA	CASSLPSGKNEQFF	TGCGCCAGCAGCTTGCCTAGCGGGAAGAATGAGCAGTTCTTC
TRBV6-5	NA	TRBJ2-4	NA	CASSLSRLAKNIQYF	TGTGCCAGCAGTCTGAGCCGGCTAGCCAAAAACATTCAGTACTTC
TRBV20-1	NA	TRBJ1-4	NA	CSVLRPSHEKLFF	TGCAGTGTTCTCCGGCCTTCCCATGAAAAACTGTTTTTT
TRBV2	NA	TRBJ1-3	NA	CASSEDGGAGNTIYF	TGTGCCAGCAGTGAGGATGGAGGGGCTGGAAACACCATATATTTT
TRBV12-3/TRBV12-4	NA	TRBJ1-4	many	CASSYLGPNEKLFF	TGTGCCAGCAGCTACCTGGGACCTAATGAAAAACTGTTTTTT
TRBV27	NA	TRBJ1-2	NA	CASSLSGRGRGYTF	TGTGCCAGCAGTTTATCAGGCCGGGGACGGGGCTACACCTTC
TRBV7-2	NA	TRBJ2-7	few	CASSADRDRTYEQYF	TGTGCCAGCAGCGCTGACCGCGACAGGACCTACGAGCAGTACTTC
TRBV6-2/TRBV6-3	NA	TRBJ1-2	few	CASGPERYGYTF	TGTGCCAGCGGCCCAGAGCGGTATGGCTACACCTTC
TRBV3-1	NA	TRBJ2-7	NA	CASNQDLWQGSYEQYF	TGTGCCAGCAACCAAGATTTGTGGCAGGGGTCCTACGAGCAGTACTTC
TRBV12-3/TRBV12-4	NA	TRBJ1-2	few	CASSLGTPPRRGYTF	TGTGCCAGCAGTTTAGGGACCCCGCCCAGGAGAGGCTACACCTTC
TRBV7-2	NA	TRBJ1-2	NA	CASSRSRGSGYTF	TGTGCCAGCAGCAGAAGTAGAGGTTCTGGCTACACCTTC
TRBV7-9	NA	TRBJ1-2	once	CASSKGGGYTF	TGTGCCAGCAGTAAGGGCGGTGGCTACACCTTC
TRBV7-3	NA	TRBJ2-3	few	CASSFTRNGDTQYF	TGTGCCAGCAGCTTCACCAGGAATGGAGATACACAGTATTTT
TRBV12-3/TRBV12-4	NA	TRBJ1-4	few	CASSLGGESNEKLFF	TGTGCCAGCAGTTTAGGAGGGGAGTCCAATGAAAAACTGTTTTTT
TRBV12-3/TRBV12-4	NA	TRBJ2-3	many	CASSRRDTQYF	TGTGCCAGCAGCCGCCGGGATACGCAGTATTTT